This T cell receptor beta chain was sequenced during a study of post-analysis software for immune sequencing data. Germline-derived CDR1 and CDR2 are SGHVS and FQNEAQ. Trimming cost V 4 bases and J 6 bases; bases outside gene matches: 7. The CDR3 runs to 14 residues. This clonotype was counted only a few times. Its antigen is not identified. Unique molecular identifiers were present in the TCR beta cDNA libraries. TCRdb recomputed calls from the PCR reads with MiXCR, one row per CDR3 protein. The table records roughly 600,000 distinct CDR3 sequences, roughly two fifths of them present only once. Study results and limitations: Four or five TRBV segments (TRBV5-6, TRBV5-1 and TRBV20-1 among them) occurred more frequently in patients than in controls. F measure clustering grouped samples strongly by preparation batch.

The clonotype was recovered from a girl aged 10-17 years with multiple sclerosis. The rearrangement links TRBV7-8 to TRBJ2-7; 9 nucleotides align to TRBD2. The sequencing input was blood. CDR3: CASSYSGSRGEQYF. CDR3 coding DNA: TGTGCCAGCAGCTATAGCGGGAGTCGGGGCGAGCAGTACTTC. The entire variable domain, with the rest obtained from reference TRBV7-8 and TRBJ2-7, is as follows: GAGVSQSPRYKVAKRGQDVALRCDPISGHVSLFWYQQALGQGPEFLTYFQNEAQLDKSGLPSDRFFAERPEGSVSTLKIQRTQQEDSAVYLCASSYSGSRGEQYFGPGTRLTVT.